This T cell receptor beta chain was retrieved from a study of T cell repertoires in cytomegalovirus infection. Looking at the study overall: Recently identified HLA-C-restricted CMV epitopes and well-studied HLA-B-restricted CMV epitopes were used by the study.

Deletions cut 2 bases from V and 4 bases from J, with 9 bases between. This CDR3 is 13 amino acids long. TCRdb analysed the reads with MiXCR anew, one entry per CDR3 protein. The profile shows about 100,000 distinct CDR3 sequences, 42% of them singletons. With respect to this clonotype: Its antigen is unidentified.

The sequence was obtained from a human donor in good health (CMV status not recorded). Some clones in this sample may be carry-over from other donors' samples. Here the sequenced sample was CD8+ T cells from cultured PBMCs, taken from culture after CMV antigen stimulation. V usage is TRBV12-3 or TRBV12-4 and J usage is TRBJ2-7, with D maybe TRBD1 (6 bases). In DNA form, the CDR3 reads TGTGCCAGCAGTTTAACAGGGTCTTACGAGCAGTACTTC. Translating it yields CASSLTGSYEQYF.